The sequence of this TCR beta chain was determined in a study of PD-1 blockade in classical Hodgkin lymphoma. General study findings and limits: Patients starting nivolumab less than 1 year after ASCT had lower diversity and were excluded from later analyses. Significantly greater TCR diversity emerged by C4D1 in CD4+ cells but not CD8+ cells. Newly diagnosed patients reportedly had lower baseline TCR diversity than healthy donors.

Method: immunoSEQ multiplex PCR; TCRdb's copy keeps in-frame clones and lacks some. The profile shows nearly 20,000 clones, roughly 72% of them singletons. About this clone itself: Its antigen is unknown.

The sample's time point: cycle 4 day 1 (C4D1), after less than 7 weeks of nivolumab. Each patient experienced a relapse that followed autologous stem cell transplantation, and brentuximab vedotin exposure varied. Classification of best responses gave complete response, partial response or progressive disease. The germline gives CDR1 MNHNS, CDR2 SASEGT. The V gene end was trimmed by 0 bases and the J gene end by 4 bases; junction bases not matched to a gene: 5. CDR3 length: 16 amino acids. This TCR was recovered from a human donor with classical Hodgkin lymphoma. V is TRBV6-1 and J is TRBJ2-3, with TRBD2 matching 9 bases. Sequencing was performed on peripheral blood mononuclear cells (PBMCs), taken before the fourth cycle of nivolumab. The DNA for the CDR3 is TGTGCCAGCAGTGAAGCGGCTAGCGGGGTAGCAGATACGCAGTATTTT. Amino acids: CASSEAASGVADTQYF.